This is a list of T cell receptor beta chains from one sample in a study of blood T cell repertoires in COVID-19. TCRdb's copy holds only in-frame clones and misses some; the assay was immunoSEQ multiplex PCR. This sample has a few hundred thousand clones, with more than 75% found just once. Sample: PBMCs or T cells enriched from blood (not recorded which). These TCRs come from a young woman who had recovered from COVID-19. The CDR3 runs from the conserved cysteine through the conserved F or W. D genes are given only for firm matches. Clone size is given for some rows only: seen once, a few or many times, or a class if the clone is expanded.

>TRBJ1-1|-|TRBV29-1|-
CSVEWQNTEAFF
TGCAGCGTTGAATGGCAGAACACTGAAGCTTTCTTT
>TRBJ1-4|once|TRBV25-1|TRBD1
CASSERGQGNEKLFF
TGTGCCAGCAGTGAACGCGGACAGGGTAATGAAAAACTGTTTTTT
>TRBJ1-1|-|TRBV2|TRBD1
CASSVETGMNTEAFF
TGTGCCAGCAGTGTTGAGACAGGGATGAACACTGAAGCTTTCTTT
>TRBJ2-3|-|TRBV29-1|TRBD1
CSVGTGGPDTQYF
TGCAGCGTCGGGACAGGGGGTCCAGATACGCAGTATTTT
>TRBJ2-3|-|TRBV6-5|TRBD1
CASSRTGSSTDTQYF
TGTGCCAGCTCTAGGACAGGGTCGTCCACAGATACGCAGTATTTT
>TRBJ1-4|-|TRBV25-1|TRBD1
CASSDQPMWDRGGEKLFF
TGTGCCAGCAGTGATCAACCGATGTGGGACAGGGGAGGGGAAAAACTGTTTTTT
>TRBJ1-5|-|TRBV23-1|TRBD1
CASSQGQGLVGNQPQHF
TGCGCCAGCAGTCAAGGACAGGGGCTGGTGGGCAATCAGCCCCAGCATTTT
>TRBJ2-3|-|TRBV18|-
CASSSYTDTQYF
TGTGCCAGCTCATCCTACACAGATACGCAGTATTTT
>TRBJ2-2|once|TRBV24-1|TRBD1
CATSDQTGGDTGELFF
TGTGCCACCAGTGATCAGACAGGGGGCGACACCGGGGAGCTGTTTTTT
>TRBJ1-1|few|TRBV12-3/TRBV12-4|-
CAVRDLGRWEAFF
TGTGCCGTACGCGATTTGGGCAGGTGGGAAGCTTTCTTT
>TRBJ2-3|-|TRBV27|TRBD1
CASSYRDRGTDTQYF
TGTGCCAGCAGCTACCGGGACAGGGGGACGGATACGCAGTATTTT
>TRBJ1-1|-|TRBV13|-
CASSPGSTEAFF
TGTGCCAGCAGCCCGGGTAGCACTGAAGCTTTCTTT
>TRBJ2-1|once|TRBV7-9|-
CASSPPDVETYNEQFF
TGTGCCAGCAGCCCACCTGATGTAGAGACCTACAATGAGCAGTTCTTC
>TRBJ1-2|-|TRBV15|TRBD1
CATSRDRKAGGNGYTF
TGTGCCACCAGCAGAGATAGGAAGGCAGGGGGCAATGGCTACACCTTC
>TRBJ2-1|-|TRBV24-1|-
CATSDRVNNEQFF
TGTGCCACCAGTGATCGAGTTAACAATGAGCAGTTCTTC
>TRBJ2-5|-|TRBV5-4|TRBD2
CASSLAEGGAGVPQETQYF
TGTGCCAGCAGCTTGGCCGAGGGAGGGGCGGGGGTCCCGCAAGAGACCCAGTACTTC
>TRBJ1-6|-|TRBV29-1|-
CSVRADGYNSPLHF
TGCAGCGTGAGGGCAGATGGCTATAATTCACCCCTCCACTTT
>TRBJ1-3|-|TRBV28|-
CASSTQGPTTIYF
TGTGCCAGCAGCACACAGGGCCCGACCACCATATATTTT
>TRBJ2-1|-|TRBV7-2|TRBD1
CASSRPLRDRVLSYNEQFF
TGTGCCAGCAGCCGGCCTTTGCGGGACAGGGTTCTCTCCTACAATGAGCAGTTCTTC
>TRBJ1-4|-|TRBV3-1/TRBV3-2|TRBD1
CASRPTARQGRGEKLFF
TGTGCCAGCAGACCTACAGCTCGACAGGGGAGGGGGGAAAAACTGTTTTTT
>TRBJ2-1|-|TRBV4-2|TRBD1
CASSQDQFDRVYNEQFF
TGTGCCAGCAGCCAAGATCAGTTCGACAGGGTCTACAATGAGCAGTTCTTC
>TRBJ2-3|-|TRBV11-2|-
CASSPPPGRGPTDTQYF
TGTGCCAGCAGCCCCCCGCCGGGCAGGGGTCCCACAGATACGCAGTATTTT
>TRBJ2-5|-|TRBV5-6|-
CASSPRRTTQETQYF
TGTGCCAGCAGCCCTCGGCGGACTACTCAAGAGACCCAGTACTTC
>TRBJ1-4|-|TRBV5-6|TRBD1
CASSLGPQGLLNEKLFF
TGTGCCAGCAGCTTGGGTCCACAGGGGCTTTTGAATGAAAAACTGTTTTTT
>TRBJ1-1|-|TRBV7-2|-
CASSYWTVNTEAFF
TGTGCCAGCAGCTACTGGACAGTGAACACTGAAGCTTTCTTT
>TRBJ2-7|-|TRBV5-4|-
CASSSRGGTYEQYF
TGTGCCAGCAGCTCCCGCGGAGGGACCTACGAGCAGTACTTC
>TRBJ1-3|-|TRBV9|-
CASSVTGERSGNTIYF
TGTGCCAGCAGCGTGACAGGCGAACGCTCTGGAAACACCATATATTTT
>TRBJ1-3|few|TRBV5-1|-
CASSSLSGNTIYF
TGCGCCAGCAGCTCCCTATCCGGAAACACCATATATTTT
>TRBJ1-5|-|TRBV6-5|TRBD1
CASRKPGQGFQPQHF
TGTGCCAGCAGAAAACCGGGACAGGGGTTCCAGCCCCAGCATTTT
>TRBJ1-6|-|TRBV28|TRBD1
CASDSGGGELSPLHF
TGTGCCAGCGATAGCGGAGGGGGCGAGCTATCACCCCTCCACTTT
>TRBJ1-3|-|TRBV2|-
CASEASSSGNTIYF
TGTGCCAGCGAGGCCAGCAGCTCTGGAAACACCATATATTTT
>TRBJ2-5|once|TRBV5-4|TRBD2
CASSIPGGGETQYF
TGTGCCAGCAGCATTCCGGGGGGTGGGGAGACCCAGTACTTC
>TRBJ2-7|-|TRBV5-5|TRBD1
CASSLTGSTQYF
TGTGCCAGCAGCCTGACAGGGTCCACGCAGTACTTC
>TRBJ2-7|-|TRBV18|TRBD1
CASSPKTGEAYEQYF
TGTGCCAGCTCACCAAAGACAGGGGAAGCCTACGAGCAGTACTTC
>TRBJ2-3|-|TRBV11-2|TRBD2
CASSGTSKLLWAF
TGTGCCAGCTCCGGGACTAGTAAGTTGCTCTGGGCTTTT
>TRBJ2-7|-|TRBV4-1|TRBD1
CASSQDEDRAPEQYF
TGCGCCAGCAGCCAAGATGAGGACAGGGCCCCCGAGCAGTACTTC
>TRBJ2-7|-|TRBV18|TRBD1
CASSPTGEPGEQYF
TGTGCCAGCTCACCGACAGGGGAACCTGGGGAGCAGTACTTC
>TRBJ1-5|many|TRBV2|-
CASSEGGPGDQPQHF
TGTGCCAGCAGTGAGGGGGGGCCCGGGGACCAGCCCCAGCATTTT
>TRBJ2-4|few|TRBV11-2|-
CASSSSPGENIQYF
TGTGCCAGCAGCTCCTCACCCGGGGAAAACATTCAGTACTTC
>TRBJ2-3|-|TRBV7-2|TRBD1
CASSLPGQGGDRQYF
TGTGCCAGCAGTTTGCCGGGACAGGGGGGAGATAGGCAGTATTTT
>TRBJ2-5|-|TRBV25-1|TRBD2
CASSATSGGAQETQYF
TGTGCCAGCAGTGCGACTAGCGGGGGGGCACAAGAGACCCAGTACTTC